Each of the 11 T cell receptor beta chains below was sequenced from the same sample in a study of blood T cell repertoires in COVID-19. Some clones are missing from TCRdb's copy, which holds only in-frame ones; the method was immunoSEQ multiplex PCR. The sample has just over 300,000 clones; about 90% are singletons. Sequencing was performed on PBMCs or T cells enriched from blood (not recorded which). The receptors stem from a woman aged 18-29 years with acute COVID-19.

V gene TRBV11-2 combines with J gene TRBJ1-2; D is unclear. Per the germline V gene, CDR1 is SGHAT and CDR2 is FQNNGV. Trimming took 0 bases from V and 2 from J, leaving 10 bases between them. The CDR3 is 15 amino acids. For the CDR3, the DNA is TGTGCCAGCAGCTTAGAGGCGGCAGAGAACTATGGCTACACCTTC. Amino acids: CASSLEAAENYGYTF.

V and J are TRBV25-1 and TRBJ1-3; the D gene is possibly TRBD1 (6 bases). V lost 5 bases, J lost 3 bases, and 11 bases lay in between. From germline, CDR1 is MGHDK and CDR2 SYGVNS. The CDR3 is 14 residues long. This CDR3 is CASSLQGNGNTIYF. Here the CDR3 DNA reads TGTGCCAGCAGTTTACAGGGTAATGGAAACACCATATATTTT.

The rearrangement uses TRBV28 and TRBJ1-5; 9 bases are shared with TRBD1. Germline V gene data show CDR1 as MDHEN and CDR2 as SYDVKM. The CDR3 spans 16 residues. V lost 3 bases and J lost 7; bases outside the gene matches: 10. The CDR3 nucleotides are TGTGCCAGCAGTTTGATCACCGGGACAGGGATCCAGCCCCAGCATTTT. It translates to CASSLITGTGIQPQHF.

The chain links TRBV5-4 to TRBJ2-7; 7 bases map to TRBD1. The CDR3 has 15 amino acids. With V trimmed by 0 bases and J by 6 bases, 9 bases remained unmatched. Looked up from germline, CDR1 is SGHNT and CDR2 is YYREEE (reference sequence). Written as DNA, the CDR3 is TGTGCCAGCAGCTTGGAGGGGGCCGCCCTATCCGAGCAGTACTTC. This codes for CASSLEGAALSEQYF.

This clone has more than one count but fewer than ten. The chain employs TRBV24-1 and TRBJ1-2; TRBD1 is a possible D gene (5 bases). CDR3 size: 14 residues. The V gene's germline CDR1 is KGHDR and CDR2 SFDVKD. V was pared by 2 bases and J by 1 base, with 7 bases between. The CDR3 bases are TGTGCCACCAGTGATTCGCAGGGTAACTATGGCTACACCTTC. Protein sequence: CATSDSQGNYGYTF.

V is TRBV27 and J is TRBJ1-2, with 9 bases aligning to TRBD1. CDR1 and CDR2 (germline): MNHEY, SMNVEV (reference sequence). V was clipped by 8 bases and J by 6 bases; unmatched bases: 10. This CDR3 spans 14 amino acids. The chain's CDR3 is CASGTNRGPHGYTF. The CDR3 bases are TGTGCCAGCGGTACAAACAGGGGGCCGCATGGCTACACCTTC.

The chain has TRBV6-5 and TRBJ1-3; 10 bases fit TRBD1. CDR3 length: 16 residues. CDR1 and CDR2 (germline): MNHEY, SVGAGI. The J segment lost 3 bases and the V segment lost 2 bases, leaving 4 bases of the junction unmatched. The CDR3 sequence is CASSYGTGVSGNTIYF. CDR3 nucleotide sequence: TGTGCCAGCAGTTACGGGACAGGGGTCAGTGGAAACACCATATATTTT.

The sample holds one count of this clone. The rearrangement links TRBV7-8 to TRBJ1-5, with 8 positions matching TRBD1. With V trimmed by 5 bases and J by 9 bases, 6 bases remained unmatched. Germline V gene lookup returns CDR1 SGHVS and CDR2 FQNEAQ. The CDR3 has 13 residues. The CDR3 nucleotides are TGTGCCAGCAGCCCGGACAGGGCTCGGCCCCAGCATTTT. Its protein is CASSPDRARPQHF.

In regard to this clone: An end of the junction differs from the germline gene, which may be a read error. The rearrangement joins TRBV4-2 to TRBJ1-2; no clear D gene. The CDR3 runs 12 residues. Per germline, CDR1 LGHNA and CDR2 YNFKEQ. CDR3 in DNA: TGTGCCAGCAGCCGAATTCCTGGGCGGGGTGCCTTC. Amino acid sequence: CASSRIPGRGAF.

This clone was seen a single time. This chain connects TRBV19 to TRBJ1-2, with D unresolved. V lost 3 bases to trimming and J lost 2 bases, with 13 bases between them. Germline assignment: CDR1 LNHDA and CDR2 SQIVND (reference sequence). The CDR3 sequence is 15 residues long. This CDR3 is CASSIREGTNYGYTF. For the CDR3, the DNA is TGTGCCAGTAGTATTAGGGAGGGAACGAACTATGGCTACACCTTC.

This CDR3 reads CASSFQGQGFGYTF. DNA of the CDR3: TGTGCCAGCAGTTTTCAGGGGCAGGGTTTTGGCTACACCTTC. The V call is TRBV28, the J call TRBJ1-2, with TRBD1 as a possible D gene (6 bases). This CDR3 has 14 amino acids. V gave up 3 bases and J gave up 7 bases, with 15 bases separating them. Germline-derived CDR1 and CDR2 are MDHEN and SYDVKM.